A selection of T cell receptor beta chains follows, all from one sample in a study of blood T cell repertoires in COVID-19. TCRdb's table, derived via immunoSEQ multiplex PCR, lists solely in-frame clones and lacks some. The table records more than 200,000 clones, roughly 90% of them present only once. The material sequenced was peripheral blood. These receptor sequences come from a woman aged 40 to 49 who had recovered from COVID-19. CDR3s include the opening cysteine and the closing phenylalanine or tryptophan. The order of the fields is V gene, J gene, clone size, D gene, CDR3 protein, CDR3 DNA. The D gene is left open where the match is weak. Some rows mark clone size as missing; the rest say once, few, many or name a class of expanded clone.

V: TRBV7-2; J: TRBJ2-1; size: NA; D: TRBD1; CDR3: CASSLDRGTYNEQFF; DNA: TGTGCCAGCAGCTTAGACAGGGGCACCTACAATGAGCAGTTCTTC
V: TRBV7-2; J: TRBJ1-3; size: NA; D: NA; CDR3: CASSLASEGASGNTIYF; DNA: TGTGCCAGCAGCTTGGCGAGCGAAGGGGCCTCTGGAAACACCATATATTTT
V: TRBV7-2; J: TRBJ2-5; size: once; D: NA; CDR3: CASSVKETQYF; DNA: TGTGCCAGCAGCGTAAAAGAGACCCAGTACTTC
V: TRBV6-5; J: TRBJ2-5; size: NA; D: TRBD1; CDR3: CASSLDRARETQYF; DNA: TGTGCCAGCAGCTTAGACAGGGCTAGAGAGACCCAGTACTTC
V: TRBV7-9; J: TRBJ1-4; size: few; D: NA; CDR3: CASSLAGSGFGVKLFF; DNA: TGTGCCAGCAGCTTAGCGGGTTCGGGATTCGGTGTAAAACTGTTTTTT
V: TRBV24-1; J: TRBJ2-1; size: NA; D: NA; CDR3: CATSAHSAHSYNEQFF; DNA: TGTGCCACCAGTGCCCATAGCGCCCATTCTTACAATGAGCAGTTCTTC
V: TRBV6-2/TRBV6-3; J: TRBJ2-1; size: few; D: NA; CDR3: CASSYVGLASNEQFF; DNA: TGTGCCAGCAGTTACGTGGGCCTAGCAAGCAATGAGCAGTTCTTC
V: TRBV6-4; J: TRBJ2-2; size: once; D: NA; CDR3: CASSDSGLNTGELFF; DNA: TGTGCCAGCAGTGATTCAGGGCTCAACACCGGGGAGCTGTTTTTT
V: TRBV6-2/TRBV6-3; J: TRBJ1-2; size: NA; D: TRBD1; CDR3: CASSFPGQGDYGYTF; DNA: TGTGCCAGCAGTTTCCCGGGACAGGGAGACTATGGCTACACCTTC
V: TRBV4-2; J: TRBJ1-5; size: NA; D: NA; CDR3: CASSQEGGNQPQHF; DNA: TGTGCCAGCAGCCAAGAGGGAGGGAATCAGCCCCAGCATTTT
V: TRBV6-5; J: TRBJ1-5; size: NA; D: NA; CDR3: CASSYGPDQPQHF; DNA: TGTGCCAGCAGCTACGGCCCCGATCAGCCCCAGCATTTT
V: TRBV5-6; J: TRBJ2-7; size: NA; D: NA; CDR3: CASSPGSGITYEQYF; DNA: TGTGCCAGCAGTCCAGGATCGGGGATCACCTACGAGCAGTACTTC
V: TRBV29-1; J: TRBJ2-7; size: NA; D: TRBD2; CDR3: CSATLGLAVYEQYF; DNA: TGCAGCGCTACACTCGGACTAGCGGTCTACGAGCAGTACTTC
V: TRBV5-1; J: TRBJ2-3; size: NA; D: TRBD2; CDR3: CASSLTSSGGGTDTQYF; DNA: TGCGCCAGCAGCTTAACTTCTAGCGGGGGAGGCACAGATACGCAGTATTTT
V: TRBV5-4; J: TRBJ2-2; size: NA; D: TRBD2; CDR3: CASSPQGGRNTGELFF; DNA: TGTGCCAGCAGCCCCCAGGGCGGGAGAAACACCGGGGAGCTGTTTTTT
V: TRBV24-1; J: TRBJ1-2; size: once; D: TRBD1; CDR3: CATSATGGATNYGYTF; DNA: TGTGCCACCAGTGCCACAGGGGGAGCTACTAACTATGGCTACACCTTC
V: TRBV19; J: TRBJ1-6; size: NA; D: NA; CDR3: CASSIWAGRESPLHF; DNA: TGTGCCAGTAGTATTTGGGCAGGCCGGGAGTCACCCCTCCACTTT
V: TRBV6-6; J: TRBJ1-5; size: few; D: NA; CDR3: CASSYSTGSRQPQHF; DNA: TGTGCCAGCAGTTACTCTACAGGATCTAGGCAGCCCCAGCATTTT
V: TRBV4-3; J: TRBJ2-3; size: once; D: NA; CDR3: CASSRTGSPTDTQYF; DNA: TGCGCCAGCAGCCGCACAGGTTCTCCCACAGATACGCAGTATTTT
V: TRBV28; J: TRBJ1-4; size: NA; D: TRBD1; CDR3: CASSSRQGREKLFF; DNA: TGTGCCAGCAGTTCGAGACAGGGAAGGGAAAAACTGTTTTTT
V: TRBV28; J: TRBJ2-2; size: NA; D: NA; CDR3: CASSLSATGELFF; DNA: TGTGCCAGCAGTTTAAGCGCGACCGGGGAGCTGTTTTTT
V: TRBV19; J: TRBJ2-7; size: NA; D: TRBD1; CDR3: CASPHPGTELYEQYF; DNA: TGTGCCAGCCCTCACCCCGGGACAGAACTCTACGAGCAGTACTTC
V: TRBV12-3/TRBV12-4; J: TRBJ1-2; size: NA; D: NA; CDR3: CASSRGYGYTF; DNA: TGTGCCAGCAGCCGGGGTTATGGCTACACCTTC
V: TRBV7-9; J: TRBJ2-3; size: NA; D: TRBD1; CDR3: CASSLWDRTTDTQYF; DNA: TGTGCCAGCAGCTTATGGGACAGAACCACAGATACGCAGTATTTT
V: TRBV11-2; J: TRBJ1-1; size: NA; D: NA; CDR3: CASTNFGWNTEAFF; DNA: TGTGCCAGCACCAACTTCGGGTGGAACACTGAAGCTTTCTTT
V: TRBV11-3; J: TRBJ1-6; size: few; D: TRBD1; CDR3: CASSLTSGTGNSPLHF; DNA: TGTGCCAGCAGCTTAACCTCCGGGACAGGGAATTCACCCCTCCACTTT
V: TRBV29-1; J: TRBJ1-2; size: NA; D: NA; CDR3: CSARDTSNYGYTF; DNA: TGCAGCGCCCGGGACACCTCTAACTATGGCTACACCTTC
V: TRBV3-1/TRBV3-2; J: TRBJ1-2; size: NA; D: TRBD1; CDR3: CASSPRRDRGSGYGYTF; DNA: TGTGCCAGCAGCCCACGCCGGGACAGGGGGTCCGGCTATGGCTACACCTTC
V: TRBV19; J: TRBJ1-2; size: NA; D: NA; CDR3: CASSLGVAGGYTF; DNA: TGTGCCAGTAGTTTAGGGGTTGCGGGTGGCTACACCTTC
V: TRBV19; J: TRBJ2-6; size: NA; D: TRBD1; CDR3: CASSKGQGSGANVLTF; DNA: TGTGCCAGTAGTAAGGGACAGGGTTCTGGGGCCAACGTCCTGACTTTC
V: TRBV6-2/TRBV6-3; J: TRBJ2-7; size: NA; D: TRBD2; CDR3: CASSPGTSGSSYEQYF; DNA: TGTGCCAGCAGTCCGGGGACTAGCGGGAGCTCCTACGAGCAGTACTTC
V: TRBV18; J: TRBJ2-7; size: NA; D: TRBD1; CDR3: CASSPSGTAYEQYF; DNA: TGTGCCAGCTCACCAAGTGGGACAGCCTACGAGCAGTACTTC
V: TRBV19; J: TRBJ2-5; size: few; D: NA; CDR3: CASSIAARREETQYF; DNA: TGTGCCAGTAGTATAGCGGCCCGGAGGGAAGAGACCCAGTACTTC
V: TRBV5-6; J: TRBJ2-2; size: NA; D: TRBD2; CDR3: CASSLTSGRAGELFF; DNA: TGTGCCAGCAGCTTAACCTCAGGGAGGGCCGGGGAGCTGTTTTTT
V: TRBV5-5; J: TRBJ2-7; size: NA; D: TRBD1; CDR3: CASSSGTGSYEQYF; DNA: TGTGCCAGCAGCTCTGGGACAGGGTCCTACGAGCAGTACTTC
V: TRBV7-2; J: TRBJ2-1; size: NA; D: TRBD1; CDR3: CASSLRGQSFSSYNEQFF; DNA: TGTGCCAGCAGCTTAAGGGGACAGAGTTTTAGCTCCTACAATGAGCAGTTCTTC
V: TRBV24-1; J: TRBJ2-1; size: NA; D: NA; CDR3: CATQTPGVNEQFF; DNA: TGTGCCACGCAGACCCCGGGGGTCAATGAGCAGTTCTTC
V: TRBV7-8; J: TRBJ1-1; size: NA; D: TRBD1; CDR3: CASSSRGTGGNTEAFF; DNA: TGTGCCAGCAGCTCTAGAGGCACAGGGGGGAACACTGAAGCTTTCTTT
V: TRBV19; J: TRBJ2-2; size: NA; D: TRBD1; CDR3: CASSLEGAYTGELFF; DNA: TGTGCCAGTAGCCTCGAGGGGGCCTACACCGGGGAGCTGTTTTTT
V: TRBV24-1; J: TRBJ1-2; size: NA; D: TRBD1; CDR3: CATSEGTGGYGYTF; DNA: TGTGCCACCAGTGAAGGGACAGGGGGCTATGGCTACACCTTC
V: TRBV2; J: TRBJ1-1; size: NA; D: NA; CDR3: CASSEGGNEAFF; DNA: TGTGCCAGCAGTGAAGGCGGAAATGAAGCTTTCTTT
V: TRBV9; J: TRBJ2-2; size: NA; D: TRBD1; CDR3: CASSWGQPNTGELFF; DNA: TGTGCCAGCAGTTGGGGACAGCCGAACACCGGGGAGCTGTTTTTT
V: TRBV10-3; J: TRBJ1-6; size: NA; D: NA; CDR3: CAISPINNSPLHF; DNA: TGTGCCATCAGTCCCATCAATAATTCACCCCTCCACTTT
V: TRBV11-3; J: TRBJ2-7; size: once; D: TRBD2; CDR3: CASSLAGGSYEQYF; DNA: TGTGCCAGCAGCCTAGCGGGAGGATCCTACGAGCAGTACTTC
V: TRBV24-1; J: TRBJ2-7; size: NA; D: TRBD1; CDR3: CATSDVAGTGRNEQYF; DNA: TGTGCCACCAGTGACGTTGCTGGGACAGGCCGGAACGAGCAGTACTTC
V: TRBV24-1; J: TRBJ2-5; size: NA; D: NA; CDR3: CATSDSHRTQETQYF; DNA: TGTGCCACCAGTGATTCCCACAGGACCCAAGAGACCCAGTACTTC
V: TRBV27; J: TRBJ2-7; size: NA; D: NA; CDR3: CASSSPGGPLEQYF; DNA: TGTGCCAGCAGTTCACCGGGGGGCCCTCTGGAGCAGTACTTC
V: TRBV5-1; J: TRBJ2-7; size: NA; D: TRBD1; CDR3: CASSQTGQGGLYEQYF; DNA: TGCGCCAGCAGCCAGACGGGACAGGGGGGTCTCTACGAGCAGTACTTC
V: TRBV19; J: TRBJ1-6; size: once; D: TRBD1; CDR3: CASSYGGTGENSPLHF; DNA: TGTGCCAGTAGTTATGGCGGGACAGGGGAGAATTCACCCCTCCACTTT
V: TRBV28; J: TRBJ2-7; size: NA; D: NA; CDR3: CASTPRAKSYEQYF; DNA: TGTGCCAGCACCCCCCGCGCAAAATCCTACGAGCAGTACTTC
V: TRBV4-1; J: TRBJ2-1; size: few; D: NA; CDR3: CASSQDRSSPEQFF; DNA: TGCGCCAGCAGCCAAGATCGGAGTTCCCCCGAGCAGTTCTTC
V: TRBV19; J: TRBJ2-3; size: NA; D: NA; CDR3: CASSIGLTTSTDTQYF; DNA: TGTGCCAGTAGTATTGGACTCACTACTAGCACAGATACGCAGTATTTT
V: TRBV5-6; J: TRBJ2-3; size: once; D: TRBD2; CDR3: CASSQLAGGTDTQYF; DNA: TGTGCCAGCAGCCAACTAGCGGGAGGCACAGATACGCAGTATTTT
V: TRBV19; J: TRBJ2-2; size: NA; D: NA; CDR3: CASSIDPAQGGNTGELFF; DNA: TGTGCCAGTAGTATAGATCCAGCCCAGGGGGGAAACACCGGGGAGCTGTTTTTT
V: TRBV9; J: TRBJ2-1; size: NA; D: NA; CDR3: CASSVSPGVSSGEQFF; DNA: TGTGCCAGCAGCGTAAGTCCGGGAGTAAGCTCCGGTGAGCAGTTCTTC
V: TRBV5-6; J: TRBJ1-3; size: NA; D: NA; CDR3: CASSLDRRTGNTIYF; DNA: TGTGCCAGCAGCTTGGACAGAAGAACTGGAAACACCATATATTTT
V: TRBV18; J: TRBJ2-7; size: NA; D: TRBD2; CDR3: CASSSGGDGRRGEQYF; DNA: TGTGCCAGCTCATCGGGAGGGGACGGGCGGCGGGGCGAGCAGTACTTC
V: TRBV9; J: TRBJ2-1; size: NA; D: TRBD2; CDR3: CASSPLAGTAYNEQFF; DNA: TGTGCCAGCAGCCCCCTAGCGGGGACTGCCTACAATGAGCAGTTCTTC
V: TRBV6-4; J: TRBJ1-5; size: NA; D: TRBD1; CDR3: CASNRTGRPQHF; DNA: TGTGCCAGCAACAGGACAGGACGGCCCCAGCATTTT
V: TRBV12-3/TRBV12-4; J: TRBJ2-2; size: NA; D: NA; CDR3: CASSLLGAGELFF; DNA: TGTGCCAGCAGCCTCTTAGGGGCCGGGGAGCTGTTTTTT